Listed below are T cell receptor beta chains from one sample, sequenced in a study of shared clonotypes between healthy human individuals. TCRdb's table, derived via immunoSEQ multiplex PCR, lists solely in-frame clones and lacks some. The sample has millions of clones; about 95% are singletons. Sequencing was performed on naive CD8+ T cells sorted from blood. The receptor source for this set is a man younger than 30 in good health. Each CDR3 is given with its conserved first and last residue. A D gene is named only where the DNA matches it firmly. Expanded clones are given a class, and other clones once, few, many or no size at all.

V gene	clone size	J gene	D gene	CDR3 protein	CDR3 DNA
TRBV19	NA	TRBJ2-7	TRBD1	CASSDGTGFYEQYF	TGTGCCAGTAGTGACGGGACAGGCTTTTACGAGCAGTACTTC
TRBV4-3	once	TRBJ2-1	TRBD2	CASSQGLAENYNEQFF	TGCGCCAGCAGCCAAGGACTAGCGGAGAACTACAATGAGCAGTTCTTC
TRBV5-4	NA	TRBJ1-6	NA	CASSHDLEALHF	TGTGCCAGCAGCCACGACCTAGAGGCCCTCCACTTT
TRBV28	NA	TRBJ1-4	NA	CASTGGYSEKLFF	TGTGCCAGCACGGGGGGTTATAGTGAAAAACTGTTTTTT
TRBV11-2	NA	TRBJ2-7	NA	CASSQEEGSSYEQYF	TGTGCCAGCAGCCAGGAGGAGGGATCTAGCTACGAGCAGTACTTC
TRBV4-1	NA	TRBJ1-6	NA	CASSQVVTANSPLHF	TGCGCCAGCAGCCAAGTCGTGACAGCTAATTCACCCCTCCACTTT
TRBV9	NA	TRBJ1-4	NA	CASSETGVHNEKLFF	TGTGCCAGCAGCGAGACCGGAGTACATAATGAAAAACTGTTTTTT
TRBV10-3	NA	TRBJ1-1	NA	CAVMGVNTEAFF	TGTGCCGTAATGGGGGTGAACACTGAAGCTTTCTTT
TRBV29-1	NA	TRBJ2-1	TRBD2	CSVESGTSGNNEQFF	TGCAGCGTGGAATCCGGGACTAGCGGTAACAATGAGCAGTTCTTC
TRBV11-2	NA	TRBJ2-5	NA	CASSLVGETQYF	TGTGCCAGCAGCTTAGTCGGAGAGACCCAGTACTTC
TRBV5-4	NA	TRBJ1-1	TRBD1	CASSFEDRDTEAFF	TGTGCCAGCAGCTTTGAGGACAGGGACACTGAAGCTTTCTTT
TRBV6-5	NA	TRBJ2-7	NA	CASRIGTGSYEQYF	TGTGCCAGTAGGATTGGGACGGGCTCCTACGAGCAGTACTTC
TRBV4-3	once	TRBJ2-7	NA	CASSQDRGSYEQYF	TGCGCCAGCAGCCAAGATAGGGGTAGCTACGAGCAGTACTTC
TRBV7-9	NA	TRBJ2-5	TRBD2	CASQSTSGRRRETQYF	TGTGCCAGCCAATCGACTAGCGGGAGGCGGAGAGAGACCCAGTACTTC
TRBV7-8	NA	TRBJ1-1	NA	CASSPQGLNTEAFF	TGTGCCAGCAGCCCCCAGGGCCTCAACACTGAAGCTTTCTTT